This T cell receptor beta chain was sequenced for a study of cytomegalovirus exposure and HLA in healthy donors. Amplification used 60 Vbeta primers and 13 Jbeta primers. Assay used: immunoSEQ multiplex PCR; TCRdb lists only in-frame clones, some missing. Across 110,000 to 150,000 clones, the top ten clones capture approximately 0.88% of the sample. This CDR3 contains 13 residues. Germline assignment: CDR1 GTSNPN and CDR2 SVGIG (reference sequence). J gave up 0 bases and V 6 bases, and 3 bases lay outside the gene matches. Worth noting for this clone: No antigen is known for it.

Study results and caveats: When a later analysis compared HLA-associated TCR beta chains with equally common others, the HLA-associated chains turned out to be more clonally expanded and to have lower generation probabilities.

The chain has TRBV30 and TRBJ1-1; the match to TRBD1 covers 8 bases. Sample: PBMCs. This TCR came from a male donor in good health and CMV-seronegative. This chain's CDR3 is CACYRGMNTEAFF. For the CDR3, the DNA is TGTGCCTGTTACAGGGGGATGAACACTGAAGCTTTCTTT.